These 14 T cell receptor beta chains originate from one sample sequenced in a study of T cells in narcolepsy. Produced via immunoSEQ multiplex PCR; TCRdb's table is partial and in-frame only. The repertoire holds over 25,000 clones, with more than 75% as singletons. The sample comprised CD45RA- memory CD4+ T cells from PBMCs. The receptors originated from a human donor with narcolepsy.

The CDR3 region has the DNA TGTGCCAGCAGCTTATACGCAGCCTCCTACGAGCAGTACTTC. Protein product: CASSLYAASYEQYF. The rearrangement links TRBV7-2 to TRBJ2-7, with D unresolved. The CDR3 is made up of 14 amino acids. Germline V gene sequence: CDR1 SGHTA, CDR2 FQGNSA. V was trimmed by 2 bases and J by 0 bases, leaving 8 bases between them.

This sequence joins TRBV29-1 and TRBJ2-5, with D maybe TRBD2 (6 bases). The CDR3 runs to 16 residues. Trimming took 0 bases from V and 2 from J, leaving 16 bases between them. Germline CDR1 SQVTM, CDR2 ANQGSEA. The CDR3 DNA reads as TGCAGCGTTGAAGATCAAAGGTCCGCGGGGCAAGAGACCCAGTACTTC. Protein product: CSVEDQRSAGQETQYF.

The chain is built from TRBV5-1 and TRBJ2-3; the D gene is possibly TRBD2 (7 bases). The CDR3 loop spans 16 amino acids. V was clipped by 0 bases and J by 4 bases, with 15 bases between them. The germline CDR1 and CDR2 sequences are SGHRS and YFSETQ. DNA of the CDR3: TGCGCCAGCAGCTTGGCCGTGGGGGGGCCCCCAGATACGCAGTATTTT. This encodes CASSLAVGGPPDTQYF.

The J gene is TRBJ1-3, the V gene TRBV5-1; D call uncertain. The CDR3 length is 16 residues. V shed 0 bases and J shed 0 bases, with 10 bases lying between them. The germline V gene encodes CDR1 SGHRS and CDR2 YFSETQ. The CDR3 here is CASSLDGRDSGNTIYF. CDR3 bases: TGCGCCAGCAGCTTGGACGGACGAGACTCTGGAAACACCATATATTTT.

This clone was seen a few times. This rearrangement joins TRBV2 to TRBJ1-4; possible D gene TRBD1, 5 bases. This CDR3 is built from 14 residues. CDR1 and CDR2 from the germline V gene are SNHLY and FYNNEI. The V end was cut by 7 bases, the J end by 6 bases, with 15 bases between. CDR3 DNA: TGTGCCAGCACCCTTCGGAGGGGAGATGAAAAACTGTTTTTT. It yields the protein CASTLRRGDEKLFF.

The V and J genes are TRBV4-2 and TRBJ1-1; D might be TRBD1 (5 bases). V was pared by 5 bases and J by 4 bases, with 17 bases between. In germline, CDR1 is LGHNA, CDR2 YNFKEQ. The CDR3 sequence is 15 residues long. DNA of the CDR3: TGTGCCAGCAGCGTAAGTGTTTACGGGGGCACTGAAGCTTTCTTT. It yields the protein CASSVSVYGGTEAFF.

This chain connects TRBV6-6 to TRBJ2-7; tentatively, D is TRBD2 (7 bases). CDR3 length: 15 residues. The V gene lost 4 bases and the J gene lost 2 bases, with 15 bases spanning the gap. The germline CDR1 and CDR2 sequences are MNHNY and SVGAGI (reference sequence). The CDR3 region has the DNA TGTGCCAGCAGTTGGAAGGGCGGGGGCACCTACGAGCAGTACTTC. Translating it yields CASSWKGGGTYEQYF.

The chain joins TRBV5-8 to TRBJ1-6, with D hard to call. V lost 0 bases and J lost 8, with 9 bases in between. CDR1 is SGHTS, CDR2 YDEGEE, per germline. This CDR3 comprises 14 residues. The CDR3 region has the DNA TGTGCCAGCAGCTTGGGGGAAGAGTATTCACCCCTCCACTTT. This gives the protein CASSLGEEYSPLHF. Complete variable domain (other parts from reference TRBV5-8 and TRBJ1-6): EAGVTQSPTHLIKTRGQQATLRCSPISGHTSVYWYQQALGLGLQFLLWYDEGEERNRGNFPPRFSGRQFPNYSSELNVNALELEDSALYLCASSLGEEYSPLHFGNGTRLTVT.

The chain joins TRBV5-8 to TRBJ2-1, with a weak D call TRBD1 (5 bases). V lost 4 bases, J lost 5 bases, and 16 bases lay in between. Germline CDR1 is SGHTS and CDR2 is YDEGEE. The CDR3 is 15 residues long. CDR3 amino acids: CASSLSPDSDNEQFF. CDR3 DNA: TGTGCCAGCAGCCTTTCTCCAGACAGCGACAATGAGCAGTTCTTC.

The V gene is TRBV29-1, the J gene TRBJ1-1, with no clear D. Germline V gene data show CDR1 as SQVTM and CDR2 as ANQGSEA. The germline V and J ends were trimmed by 6 bases and 3 bases, with 14 bases remaining between them. CDR3 length: 13 residues. The CDR3 loop is CSVEGSPYTEAFF. DNA of the CDR3: TGCAGCGTGGAGGGCTCTCCATACACTGAAGCTTTCTTT.

The V and J genes are TRBV10-1 and TRBJ1-4; 10 bases align to TRBD1. This CDR3 is built from 16 residues. V was pared by 6 bases and J by 1 base, with 5 bases of the junction left unmatched. The germline V gene encodes CDR1 WNHNN and CDR2 SYGVQD (reference sequence). As DNA, the CDR3 is TGCGCCAGCAGCCCCGGGACAGGGGTAACTAATGAAAAACTGTTTTTT. It codes for CASSPGTGVTNEKLFF.

This rearrangement joins TRBV6-5 to TRBJ2-7; the D gene could be TRBD1 or TRBD2 (5 bases each). The CDR3 loop spans 15 amino acids. The V and J ends lost 6 bases and 0 bases respectively, with 15 bases between them. Germline V gene data show CDR1 as MNHEY and CDR2 as SVGAGI. CDR3 sequence reads: CASRGRNLGSYEQYF. CDR3 coding DNA: TGTGCCAGCAGGGGACGTAATCTTGGCTCCTACGAGCAGTACTTC.

This clone was observed a few times. The chain uses TRBV7-2 and TRBJ2-6, with D maybe TRBD1 (5 bases). Trimming took off 2 bases at V and 0 bases at J, with 11 bases between the two ends. CDR3 size: 17 residues. Germline CDR1 and CDR2: SGHTA and FQGNSA. CDR3 DNA sequence: TGTGCCAGCAGCTTAAATTCAGGGAACTCTGGGGCCAACGTCCTGACTTTC. It encodes CASSLNSGNSGANVLTF. The full variable domain, completed using reference TRBV7-2 and TRBJ2-6, is GAGVSQSPSNKVTEKGKDVELRCDPISGHTALYWYRQSLGQGLEFLIYFQGNSAPDKSGLPSDRFSAERTGGSVSTLTIQRTQQEDSAVYLCASSLNSGNSGANVLTFGAGSRLTVL.

The J gene is TRBJ2-2, the V gene TRBV4-1; TRBD2 is a possible D gene (6 bases). This CDR3 comprises 16 residues. The germline V gene has CDR1 MGHRA and CDR2 YSYEKL. V was pared by 4 bases and J by 4 bases, with 16 bases between. CDR3 nucleotide sequence: TGCGCCAGCAGCCGCCTTGTGGGGGGACCCACCGGGGAGCTGTTTTTT. Encoded protein: CASSRLVGGPTGELFF.